These T cell receptor beta chains were read from a single sample in a study of blood T cell repertoires in COVID-19. Assay used: immunoSEQ multiplex PCR; TCRdb lists only in-frame clones, some missing. The table shows approximately 160,000 clones, with around four fifths occurring only once. The sequencing sample was made of peripheral blood. Receptor source: a man in his 70s with acute or convalescent COVID-19. Both conserved end residues are trimmed from each CDR3. The order of the fields is D gene, clone size, J gene, V gene, CDR3 protein. D genes are given only for firm matches. Where a row states a size, it is once, few, many or the class of an expanded clone; other rows omit it.

TRBD2,.,TRBJ2-1,TRBV28,ASSSVIIETTSGRFNEQF
TRBD2,.,TRBJ2-3,TRBV6-5,ASRGESTDTQY
TRBD1,.,TRBJ1-2,TRBV6-5,ATEPTGRTVYGYT
TRBD1,few,TRBJ1-5,TRBV2,ASRYSTGSEH
TRBD1,.,TRBJ1-5,TRBV7-9,ASSPGQGSYQPQH
.,.,TRBJ2-5,TRBV5-1,ASSFPGGETQY
.,.,TRBJ1-1,TRBV27,ASSLGPGSMNTEAF
TRBD1,.,TRBJ1-6,TRBV19,ASSEGQGGSPLH
TRBD1,.,TRBJ1-1,TRBV10-3,AIWDRDTEAF
TRBD1,.,TRBJ2-5,TRBV19,ASSISGTGAETQY
TRBD2,.,TRBJ2-7,TRBV5-6,ASRGLAGNSYEQY
TRBD1,few,TRBJ1-1,TRBV9,ASSGGTGNTEAF
.,once,TRBJ1-1,TRBV7-9,ASSFGQVTF
.,.,TRBJ1-2,TRBV28,ASSPRGGGYT
TRBD1,.,TRBJ2-1,TRBV27,ASSLLGQRRYNEQF
.,.,TRBJ1-2,TRBV27,ASSFLGGDGYT
.,.,TRBJ1-2,TRBV5-1,ASSLAGSGGYGYT
.,.,TRBJ1-5,TRBV14,ASSQGTRNNQPQH
.,once,TRBJ2-2,TRBV11-2,ASTPTGRSNTGELF
.,.,TRBJ1-6,TRBV7-2,ASRETHNNSPLH
.,.,TRBJ2-7,TRBV18,ASSAGTGALSEQY
TRBD2,.,TRBJ2-1,TRBV6-1,ASSQASGGAFEQF
.,.,TRBJ2-1,TRBV6-2/TRBV6-3,ASSGAASSYNEQF
.,few,TRBJ2-7,TRBV28,ASSLNKYEQY
.,once,TRBJ1-2,TRBV9,ASSVEGADRGYT
.,many,TRBJ1-6,TRBV7-6,ASSPVSNSPLH
.,once,TRBJ1-2,TRBV5-5,ASSEFFESSYGYT
.,.,TRBJ2-1,TRBV11-2,ASSQAGIARLF
.,.,TRBJ2-7,TRBV29-1,SYRVSYEQY
.,.,TRBJ1-1,TRBV5-1,ASRPWRGPTEAF
.,.,TRBJ2-5,TRBV7-3,ASSLTNQETQY
.,.,TRBJ1-2,TRBV11-3,ASSPGRVFVT
.,.,TRBJ1-2,TRBV7-8,ASSPREDYGYT
.,few,TRBJ1-1,TRBV27,ASSPRRNTEAF
TRBD2,.,TRBJ2-7,TRBV6-6,ASSDSGYEQY
.,.,TRBJ1-6,TRBV19,ASSLIQGIGYNSPLH
.,.,TRBJ1-2,TRBV6-4,ASSADSAHNYGYT
.,few,TRBJ2-2,TRBV9,ASSVVPGTGELF
TRBD2,.,TRBJ2-3,TRBV7-2,ASSLGTLAGAGDTQY